These 23 T cell receptor beta chains were all obtained from the same sample, sequenced in a study of T cells in Graves' hyperthyroidism and ophthalmopathy. Amplification of TCR beta CDR3 regions used RNA as the template. When the TCR CDR3 underwent first-round RT-PCR, the HTBI primer set was used. A single record per CDR3 protein comes from TCRdb applying MiXCR to the multiplex PCR reads. Among under 400,000 distinct CDR3 sequences, roughly 15% were seen once, and the ten largest hold approximately 19%. Source material: blood. The receptors come from a woman aged 55-69 years with Graves' ophthalmopathy.

This clonotype appeared a few times. A read error is likely, as this CDR3 ends without the conserved phenylalanine or tryptophan. The chain links TRBV18 to TRBJ1-2; D remains unclear. Deletions cut 3 bases from V and 0 bases from J, with 5 bases between. Germline V lookup: CDR1 KGHSH, CDR2 LQKENI. The CDR3 has 13 residues. CDR3 loop: CASSPGSNYGYTL. In DNA, the CDR3 is TGTGCCAGCTCACCTGGTTCTAACTATGGCTACACCCTC.

This clonotype was counted many times. The CDR3 coding sequence is TGTGCCAGCAGTTTTAGGGGACTAGCATACCGCCTCTCCTACAATGAGCAGTTCTTC. Translation: CASSFRGLAYRLSYNEQFF. The rearrangement uses TRBV28 and TRBJ2-1; the match to TRBD2 covers 9 bases. The germline gives CDR1 MDHEN, CDR2 SYDVKM. The CDR3 is 19 residues long. Trimming took 3 bases from V and 0 from J; bases not matched to a gene: 12.

This clonotype occurred many times. The gene calls are TRBV27 and TRBJ1-1; 8 nucleotides align to TRBD1. The V gene's germline CDR1 is MNHEY and CDR2 SMNVEV (reference sequence). The J segment lost 4 bases and the V segment lost 6 bases, leaving 7 bases of the junction unmatched. The CDR3 totals 14 residues. The CDR3 spells CASSLGRGPTEAFF. CDR3 DNA: TGTGCCAGCAGCTTAGGCAGGGGGCCCACTGAAGCTTTCTTT.

This clonotype was observed a handful of times. This sequence joins TRBV12-3 or TRBV12-4 and TRBJ1-5; D is possibly TRBD1 (5 bases). This CDR3 is 14 amino acids long. V was clipped by 5 bases and J by 3 bases, with 11 bases between them. The CDR3 is CASSPDGHNQPQHF. For the CDR3, the DNA is TGTGCCAGCAGTCCGGACGGACACAATCAGCCCCAGCATTTT.

At least ten counts were recorded for this clonotype. The chain uses TRBV20-1 and TRBJ2-1; no firm D call. The ends were cut back, 0 bases at V and 5 bases at J, with 20 bases in the middle. The CDR3 spans 17 residues. Per the germline V gene, CDR1 is DFQATT and CDR2 is SNEGSKA (reference sequence). The DNA for the CDR3 is TGCAGTGCTAGAGATCCCCCCCCAGGCAGGATGGACAATGAGCAGTTCTTC. This encodes CSARDPPPGRMDNEQFF.

This clonotype was recorded many times. The rearrangement joins TRBV7-3 to TRBJ2-3; D might be TRBD1 or TRBD2, each matching 5 bases. The CDR3 length is 15 residues. V dropped 7 bases and J dropped 2 bases, with 16 bases sitting between them. CDR1 and CDR2 (germline): SGHTA, FQGTGA. The CDR3 loop is CASTWDGPHTDTQYF. The CDR3 bases are TGTGCCAGCACATGGGACGGACCACACACAGATACGCAGTATTTT.

This clonotype has ten or more counts. The chain has TRBV12-3 or TRBV12-4 and TRBJ2-1; 8 bases match TRBD2. The CDR3 is made up of 23 amino acids. V lost 1 base and J lost 3; bases outside the gene matches: 26. The CDR3 DNA is TGTGCCAGCAGTTTAGTGGGACTAGGGAGCCTTAGTGGCCCCCAGGGCTACTACAATGAGCAGTTCTTC. Translating it yields CASSLVGLGSLSGPQGYYNEQFF.

This clonotype was seen a few times. This rearrangement joins TRBV9 to TRBJ1-2; 12 positions agree with TRBD1. CDR1 is SGDLS, CDR2 YYNGEE, per germline. The CDR3 has 18 amino acids. V shed 0 bases, J shed 0 bases, and the junction held 6 bases outside the gene matches. The CDR3 region has the DNA TGTGCCAGCAGCGTAGTTGGGGGGACAGGGGGCCCTAACTATGGCTACACCTTC. This translates into CASSVVGGTGGPNYGYTF.

In this sample, this clonotype turned up many times. The chain recombines TRBV28 with TRBJ2-5; either TRBD1 or TRBD2 may supply D (5 bases each). Trimming took 3 bases from V and 0 from J, leaving 14 bases between them. Germline V gene data show CDR1 as MDHEN and CDR2 as SYDVKM. The length of the CDR3 is 16 residues. CDR3 amino acids: CASSLGGWGYQETQYF. CDR3 DNA: TGTGCCAGCAGTTTGGGTGGGTGGGGGTACCAAGAGACCCAGTACTTC.

This clonotype occurred many times. V gene TRBV28 combines with J gene TRBJ2-7; 13 nucleotides line up with TRBD2. The germline V gene encodes CDR1 MDHEN and CDR2 SYDVKM. The CDR3 is 19 residues long. After removal of 3 bases from V and 6 bases from J, the junction contained 17 bases not matched to a gene. The CDR3 region is CASSLWTSGRRAGMVEQYF. In nucleotides, the CDR3 is TGTGCCAGCAGTTTGTGGACTAGCGGGAGACGCGCCGGCATGGTCGAGCAGTACTTC.

A remark on this clonotype: A much larger clone differs from this one at a single base, so this may be a read error. V is TRBV11-3 and J is TRBJ2-7; 7 bases agree with TRBD2. The ends lost 2 bases at V and 1 base at J; junction bases unmatched: 2. The CDR3 runs to 14 residues. CDR1 is SGHNT, CDR2 YENEEA, per germline. The CDR3 here is CASSLYGGSYEQYF. Here the CDR3 DNA reads TGTGCCAGCAGCTTATACGGGGGGTCCTACGAGCAGTACTTC.

In this sample, this clonotype turned up a few times. V is TRBV15 and J is TRBJ2-7; 7 positions match TRBD1. With 1 base clipped from V and 3 bases from J, the junction kept 12 bases outside the gene matches. This CDR3 contains 17 residues. Germline V gives CDR1 LNHNV, CDR2 YYDKDF (reference sequence). The DNA of the CDR3 is TGTGCCACCAGCAGAGTCCCATCCCGGGACAGAGACTACGAGCAGTACTTC. Encoded protein: CATSRVPSRDRDYEQYF.

This chain joins TRBV10-3 and TRBJ2-2; no clear D gene. The V and J ends lost 9 bases and 6 bases respectively, with 5 bases between them. CDR3 size: 10 residues. Germline loops: CDR1 ENHRY, CDR2 SYGVKD. The CDR3 DNA reads TGTGCCATTGGGCCCGGGGAGCTGTTTTTT. This encodes CAIGPGELFF.

In its sample, this clonotype was seen many times. As DNA, the CDR3 is TGTGCCAGCAGCCAAGATTTAGCGGGGTTTGATACGCAGTATTTT. Translation gives CASSQDLAGFDTQYF. The chain has TRBV3-1 and TRBJ2-3; 8 bases fit TRBD2. The trim removed 0 bases at V and 6 bases at J, leaving 5 bases unmatched. Germline V gene data show CDR1 as LGHDT and CDR2 as YNNKEL (reference sequence). The CDR3 runs 15 residues.

This clonotype showed up many times. The chain uses TRBV27 and TRBJ1-1, with D maybe TRBD1 (5 bases). Germline V gene sequence: CDR1 MNHEY, CDR2 SMNVEV (reference sequence). The CDR3 length is 13 residues. Trimming cost V 6 bases and J 7 bases, with 15 bases left between them. CDR3 sequence (DNA): TGTGCCAGCAGATTAGTCGGAGACAGTGAAGCTTTCTTT. Translated: CASRLVGDSEAFF.

This chain uses TRBV5-5 with TRBJ2-7, with 12 nucleotides matching TRBD2. The length of the CDR3 is 15 residues. V was clipped by 3 bases and J by 5 bases; unmatched bases: 6. Germline CDR1 reads SGHKS; CDR2 reads YYEKEE (reference sequence). The CDR3 DNA follows: TGTGCCAGCAGCTACCGACTAGCGGGAGCCCACGAGCAGTACTTC. This codes for CASSYRLAGAHEQYF.

This clonotype was seen at least ten times. The rearrangement joins TRBV5-1 to TRBJ2-7; D is perhaps TRBD1 or TRBD2 (5 bases each). With 7 bases removed from V and 7 bases from J, the gap between germline ends came to 27 bases. Germline V lookup: CDR1 SGHRS, CDR2 YFSETQ. The CDR3 is 16 residues long. This chain's CDR3 is CASRSTSGAFSGEQYF. The CDR3 coding sequence is TGCGCCAGCCGGAGCACTTCTGGGGCCTTTTCGGGGGAGCAGTACTTC.

The sample holds many counts of this clonotype. The chain recombines TRBV2 with TRBJ1-1, with unresolved D. Germline-derived CDR1 and CDR2 are SNHLY and FYNNEI. This CDR3 contains 13 residues. Trimming shortened V by 3 bases and J by 1 base, and 6 bases separated the two germline ends. The CDR3 spells CASSDDQNTEAFF. CDR3 bases: TGTGCCAGCAGTGATGACCAGAACACTGAAGCTTTCTTT.

This clonotype was seen ten or more times. The chain uses TRBV30 and TRBJ2-7, with D possibly being TRBD1 (6 bases). The V and J ends lost 3 bases and 4 bases respectively, with 10 bases between them. CDR1 and CDR2 from the germline V gene are GTSNPN and SVGIG (reference sequence). The CDR3 runs to 12 residues. CDR3 coding DNA: TGTGCCTGGAGATCGGACAGATACGAGCAGTACTTC. It translates to CAWRSDRYEQYF.

This clonotype appeared many times. The V gene is TRBV2, the J gene TRBJ2-1, with D perhaps matching TRBD2 (6 bases). This CDR3 has 14 amino acids. CDR1 is SNHLY, CDR2 FYNNEI, per germline. V was clipped by 6 bases and J by 5 bases, with 14 bases between them. As DNA, the CDR3 is TGTGCCAGCAGCGCCACGTGGGGGGACAATGAGCAGTTCTTC. It encodes CASSATWGDNEQFF.

The rearrangement uses TRBV12-5 and TRBJ2-3; D is uncertain. Trimming took 3 bases from V and 6 from J, leaving 7 bases between them. This CDR3 is 12 amino acids long. Germline V CDR1 and CDR2: LGHNT, FRNRAP. The CDR3 DNA sequence: TGTGCTAGTGGTTTTCCTTGGGATACGCAGTATTTT. This encodes CASGFPWDTQYF. Full variable domain (outside the CDR3, taken from reference TRBV12-5 and TRBJ2-3): DARVTQTPRHKVTEMGQEVTMRCQPILGHNTVFWYRQTMMQGLELLAYFRNRAPLDDSGMPKDRFSAEMPDATLATLKIQPSEPRDSAVYFCASGFPWDTQYFGPGTRLTVL.

This chain joins TRBV9 and TRBJ1-2, with 10 bases lining up with TRBD1. V lost 0 bases and J lost 4; bases outside the gene matches: 9. This CDR3 has 17 residues. In germline, CDR1 is SGDLS, CDR2 YYNGEE. As DNA, the CDR3 is TGTGCCAGCAGCGTAGGTTTAACCGGGACAGGGGTCTATGGCTACACCTTC. Protein sequence: CASSVGLTGTGVYGYTF.

V is TRBV5-4 and J is TRBJ2-6; weak D call: TRBD2 (5 bases). V was clipped by 4 bases and J by 0 bases, with 14 bases between them. Germline V gene lookup returns CDR1 SGHNT and CDR2 YYREEE (reference sequence). The CDR3 sequence is 17 residues long. Here the CDR3 reads CASSRLGGPSGANVLTF. In DNA, the CDR3 is TGTGCCAGCAGCCGCCTTGGCGGGCCCTCTGGGGCCAACGTCCTGACTTTC.